The 10 T cell receptor beta chains below all came from one sample that was sequenced in a study of blood T cells in healthy people across ages. Primers used in a second PCR of about 7 to 12 cycles were a sample-barcoded 5' primer and a J-beta primer mix. One entry per CDR3 protein, called by TCRdb with MiXCR from the 5' RACE reads. The profile shows over 600,000 distinct CDR3 sequences, roughly two fifths of them singletons. Sequencing was done on a sample of blood. The source is a man older than 75 in good health.

This rearrangement joins TRBV6-6 to TRBJ1-5; no clear D. V was clipped by 6 bases and J by 1 base, with 16 bases between them. CDR1 MNHNY and CDR2 SVGAGI come from the germline V gene (reference sequence). The CDR3 runs to 16 residues. The CDR3 protein is CASSRGRAGSNQPQHF. The CDR3 region has the DNA TGTGCCAGCAGCCGAGGGAGGGCTGGGAGCAATCAGCCCCAGCATTTT.

This clonotype was seen more than once but under ten times. V usage is TRBV14 and J usage is TRBJ2-7, with D perhaps TRBD2 (6 bases). Germline CDR1 and CDR2: SGHDN and FVKESK. V was shortened by 1 base and J by 6 bases, with 16 bases between the two germline ends. This CDR3 spans 15 amino acids. Here the CDR3 reads CASSQVDSSVAEQYF. As DNA, the CDR3 is TGTGCCAGCAGCCAAGTGGATTCTAGCGTTGCCGAGCAGTACTTC.

The CDR3 DNA reads TGTGCCAGCGAAGCGGGGACGGCCAAAAACGTTCAGTACTTC. Translated, it gives CASEAGTAKNVQYF. The V call is TRBV19, the J call TRBJ2-5; TRBD2 aligns across 7 bases. The germline CDR1 and CDR2 sequences are LNHDA and SQIVND (reference sequence). V shed 9 bases, J shed 11 bases, and the junction held 18 bases outside the gene matches. This CDR3 is built from 14 residues.

This clonotype occurred a few times. The chain employs TRBV12-3 or TRBV12-4 and TRBJ1-1, with TRBD1 matching 7 bases. V lost 6 bases, J lost 1 base, and 11 bases stayed unmatched. This CDR3 has 16 amino acids. The DNA for the CDR3 is TGTGCCAGCAGCCTAAGGCGACAGGGCGGGAACACTGAAGCTTTCTTT. This sequence encodes CASSLRRQGGNTEAFF.

The chain uses TRBV4-3 and TRBJ1-1; maybe TRBD1 (5 bases). V lost 3 bases to trimming and J lost 1 base, with 24 bases between them. Germline assignment: CDR1 LGHNA and CDR2 YSLEER. CDR3 length equals 19 residues. The CDR3 is CASSQDVPALTGTNTEAFF. The CDR3 DNA is TGCGCCAGCAGCCAGGATGTCCCAGCCTTAACAGGTACGAACACTGAAGCTTTCTTT.

This clonotype was observed a few times. The V gene is TRBV20-1, the J gene TRBJ1-2, with D unresolved. The germline gives CDR1 DFQATT, CDR2 SNEGSKA (reference sequence). The germline V and J ends were trimmed by 0 bases and 7 bases, with 18 bases remaining between them. The CDR3 contains 15 residues. The CDR3 region has the DNA TGCAGTGCTAGAGATCGACAACCACTAGGCCCTGGCTACACCTTC. It translates to CSARDRQPLGPGYTF.

The chain joins TRBV9 to TRBJ2-7, with D possibly TRBD1 on 6 matching bases. The CDR3 covers 14 residues. V lost 3 bases to trimming and J lost 5 bases, with 15 bases between them. Germline V gene sequence: CDR1 SGDLS, CDR2 YYNGEE. DNA of the CDR3: TGTGCCAGCAGCGAACACCTACAGGGTGACGAGCAGTACTTC. Protein sequence: CASSEHLQGDEQYF. The whole variable domain, remainder taken from reference TRBV9 and TRBJ2-7, is DSGVTQTPKHLITATGQRVTLRCSPRSGDLSVYWYQQSLDQGLQFLIQYYNGEERAKGNILERFSAQQFPDLHSELNLSSLELGDSALYFCASSEHLQGDEQYFGPGTRLTVT.

This sequence joins TRBV3-1 and TRBJ2-7; D not resolved. Germline V gene lookup returns CDR1 LGHDT and CDR2 YNNKEL (reference sequence). This CDR3 has 14 amino acids. Trimming removed 1 base at V and 0 bases at J, with 7 bases between. The CDR3: CASSQAQDSYEQYF. Written as DNA, the CDR3 is TGTGCCAGCAGCCAAGCTCAGGACTCCTACGAGCAGTACTTC.

J is TRBJ1-2 and V is TRBV7-9; D remains ambiguous. This CDR3 has 14 amino acids. From germline, CDR1 is SEHNR and CDR2 FQNEAQ (reference sequence). Trimming left V 5 bases short and J 4 bases short, with 14 bases between. CDR3 sequence: CASSTAAEPYGYTF. The CDR3 bases are TGTGCCAGCAGCACCGCGGCTGAGCCCTATGGCTACACCTTC.

This clonotype occurred a few times. The chain joins TRBV28 to TRBJ2-1; tentatively, D is TRBD2 (6 bases). The CDR3 covers 15 residues. V lost 3 bases and J 8 bases, leaving 17 bases between the germline ends. CDR1 and CDR2 (germline): MDHEN, SYDVKM. In DNA, the CDR3 is TGTGCCAGCAGTTTTGGGATCGGGAGTCGGGATGAGCAGTTCTTC. This codes for CASSFGIGSRDEQFF.